Each of the 31 T cell receptor beta chains below was sequenced from the same sample in a study of cytomegalovirus exposure and HLA in healthy donors. 13 Jbeta primers and 60 Vbeta primers were used for the PCR. The method was immunoSEQ multiplex PCR; TCRdb's version includes in-frame clones alone and lacks a portion of them. The sample has about 44,000 clones; roughly nine tenths are singletons. The sample consisted of PBMCs. All receptors derive from a woman in her 40s in good health and CMV-seropositive.

V usage is TRBV9 and J usage is TRBJ1-1; TRBD1 might be the D (5 bases). Germline V lookup: CDR1 SGDLS, CDR2 YYNGEE. With 2 bases removed from V and 0 bases from J, the gap between germline ends came to 8 bases. The CDR3 spans 14 residues. The CDR3 protein is CASSVGGMNTEAFF. In nucleotides, the CDR3 is TGTGCCAGCAGCGTCGGGGGGATGAACACTGAAGCTTTCTTT. Full variable domain (outside the CDR3, taken from reference TRBV9 and TRBJ1-1): DSGVTQTPKHLITATGQRVTLRCSPRSGDLSVYWYQQSLDQGLQFLIQYYNGEERAKGNILERFSAQQFPDLHSELNLSSLELGDSALYFCASSVGGMNTEAFFGQGTRLTVV.

The V gene is TRBV19, the J gene TRBJ2-3, with 12 bases identical to TRBD2. Per germline, CDR1 LNHDA and CDR2 SQIVND (reference sequence). The CDR3 has 15 amino acids. The J segment lost 8 bases and the V segment lost 2 bases, leaving 5 bases of the junction unmatched. This CDR3 reads CASSISTSGGSTQYF. For the CDR3, the DNA is TGTGCCAGTAGTATATCGACTAGCGGGGGTAGTACGCAGTATTTT.

The chain couples TRBV5-1 to TRBJ1-3; D is perhaps TRBD1 (6 bases). The CDR3 runs 16 residues. The V gene lost 1 base and the J gene lost 4 bases, with 15 bases spanning the gap. Germline-derived CDR1 and CDR2 are SGHRS and YFSETQ. Here the CDR3 reads CASSLPTGNSGNTIYF. CDR3 DNA sequence: TGCGCCAGCAGCTTGCCCACAGGGAATTCAGGAAACACCATATATTTT.

The chain combines TRBV18 with TRBJ1-1; tentatively, D is TRBD1 (5 bases). CDR1 is KGHSH, CDR2 LQKENI, per germline. The germline V and J ends were trimmed by 5 bases and 11 bases, with 24 bases remaining between them. The CDR3 is 15 amino acids. The CDR3 sequence is CASSDGGHVGFSAFF. The CDR3 nucleotides read TGTGCCAGCTCAGATGGTGGACACGTTGGGTTCTCGGCTTTCTTT.

The rearrangement uses TRBV6-1 and TRBJ2-2; D might be TRBD2 (7 bases). The germline V gene encodes CDR1 MNHNS and CDR2 SASEGT. V gave up 2 bases and J gave up 7 bases, with 14 bases separating them. The CDR3 covers 15 residues. CDR3 coding DNA: TGTGCCAGCAGTGAAAGAGCGGGACAATTCGGGGAGCTGTTTTTT. This codes for CASSERAGQFGELFF.

The chain couples TRBV10-3 to TRBJ1-5, with D maybe TRBD1 (5 bases). Germline V gene lookup returns CDR1 ENHRY and CDR2 SYGVKD. The V end lost 2 bases, the J end lost 5 bases, and 10 bases lay between the germline ends. The CDR3 runs 14 residues. The CDR3 DNA reads TGTGCCATCAGTGAGCAGGGAGGGGATCAGCCCCAGCATTTT. This encodes CAISEQGGDQPQHF.

The chain recombines TRBV20-1 with TRBJ1-5; TRBD1 might be the D (5 bases). V gave up 0 bases and J gave up 9 bases, with 6 bases separating them. Germline V gives CDR1 DFQATT, CDR2 SNEGSKA (reference sequence). The CDR3 loop spans 11 amino acids. The CDR3 spells CSAREDRPQHF. CDR3 bases: TGCAGTGCTAGAGAAGACAGGCCCCAGCATTTT.

J is TRBJ1-2 and V is TRBV7-9, with TRBD1 as a possible D gene (6 bases). CDR1 and CDR2 (germline): SEHNR, FQNEAQ (reference sequence). This CDR3 region has 12 residues. Trimming took off 7 bases at V and 8 bases at J, with 14 bases between the two ends. The CDR3 loop is CASTVQGAGYTF. The CDR3 coding sequence is TGTGCCAGCACCGTACAGGGCGCCGGCTACACCTTC.

This clone has a handful of counts. The chain recombines TRBV28 with TRBJ2-7; 9 nucleotides align to TRBD1. The CDR3 loop spans 16 amino acids. Germline loops: CDR1 MDHEN, CDR2 SYDVKM. V gave up 5 bases and J gave up 0 bases; unmatched junction bases: 8. Here the CDR3 DNA reads TGTGCCAGCAGTCCACTGGGACAGGGTCTCTCCTACGAGCAGTACTTC. Amino acid sequence: CASSPLGQGLSYEQYF.

The gene calls are TRBV27 and TRBJ2-7; TRBD1 aligns across 10 bases. Germline V gene data show CDR1 as MNHEY and CDR2 as SMNVEV (reference sequence). Unmatched junction bases numbered 17, after V lost 5 bases and J lost 4 bases. The CDR3 is made up of 18 amino acids. In DNA form, the CDR3 reads TGTGCCAGCAGTCCGCTTCGACTCGGGGGACAGGGGCCTTACGAGCAGTACTTC. The encoded protein is CASSPLRLGGQGPYEQYF.

The table lists this clone with a few counts. The rearrangement uses TRBV9 and TRBJ2-2; D perhaps matches TRBD1 (6 bases). Germline loops: CDR1 SGDLS, CDR2 YYNGEE. CDR3 length: 14 residues. Trimming cost V 4 bases and J 7 bases, with 14 bases left between them. The DNA of the CDR3 is TGTGCCAGCAGCCCCCCCCAACAGGGCGGGGAGCTGTTTTTT. This codes for CASSPPQQGGELFF.

The chain couples TRBV27 to TRBJ1-1; maybe TRBD1 (5 bases). CDR1 is MNHEY, CDR2 SMNVEV, per germline (reference sequence). The CDR3 sequence is 14 residues long. With 5 bases removed from V and 1 base from J, the gap between germline ends came to 11 bases. The CDR3 nucleotides read TGTGCCAGCAGTCCCCGGGGGAAGAACACTGAAGCTTTCTTT. It is translated as CASSPRGKNTEAFF.

As regards this clone: A junction end diverges from the germline sequence, so it may reflect a read error. V and J are TRBV19 and TRBJ1-4; possibly TRBD1 for D (6 bases). Looked up from germline, CDR1 is LNHDA and CDR2 is SQIVND (reference sequence). The CDR3 runs to 17 residues. The CDR3, as DNA: TGTGCCAGTAGTCCCCATCGGGGGGCTCGAACTAATGAAAAACTGGTTTTT. It translates to CASSPHRGARTNEKLVF.

This clone was seen once. V and J are TRBV5-8 and TRBJ1-5, with 12 positions matching TRBD1. Germline trimming cut 2 bases from V and 7 bases from J; bases unmatched to any gene: 7. This CDR3 has 16 amino acids. Per germline, CDR1 SGHTS and CDR2 YDEGEE. DNA of the CDR3: TGTGCCAGCAGCTTAGGGACAGGGGGCCTTAAGCAGCCCCAGCATTTT. Translation gives CASSLGTGGLKQPQHF.

The J gene is TRBJ2-1, the V gene TRBV4-1; 11 bases fit TRBD2. V shed 2 bases, J shed 6 bases, and the junction held 6 bases outside the gene matches. The CDR3 has 16 residues. Germline loops: CDR1 MGHRA, CDR2 YSYEKL. The CDR3 DNA is TGCGCCAGCAGCCAACCCTTTACTAGCGGGGGCAATGAGCAGTTCTTC. Translating gives CASSQPFTSGGNEQFF.

This chain joins TRBV10-3 and TRBJ1-2, with D possibly TRBD1 on 6 matching bases. This CDR3 has 16 residues. Trimming stripped 3 bases from V and 3 bases from J, with 17 bases between. CDR1 and CDR2 (germline): ENHRY, SYGVKD. CDR3 residues: CAISEGMGAQDYGYTF. The CDR3 DNA reads as TGTGCCATCAGTGAAGGGATGGGGGCGCAGGACTATGGCTACACCTTC.

The chain links TRBV5-4 to TRBJ1-2; a possible D gene is TRBD1 (6 bases). The germline gives CDR1 SGHNT, CDR2 YYREEE (reference sequence). This CDR3 contains 16 residues. The V gene lost 0 bases and the J gene lost 3 bases, with 15 bases spanning the gap. The CDR3 is CASSLGIGGTDYGYTF. In nucleotides, the CDR3 is TGTGCCAGCAGCTTGGGAATAGGGGGTACGGACTATGGCTACACCTTC.

The CDR3 loop reads CASSDSLLAGTDTQYF. The CDR3 DNA follows: TGTGCCAGCAGTGACTCGCTACTAGCGGGAACAGATACGCAGTATTTT. The chain carries TRBV6-4 and TRBJ2-3; 10 nucleotides line up with TRBD2. Germline V CDR1 and CDR2: MRHNA, SNTAGT. This CDR3 is built from 16 residues. With V trimmed by 0 bases and J by 3 bases, 3 bases remained unmatched.

The rearrangement links TRBV25-1 to TRBJ2-7, with a tentative D call TRBD1 (6 bases). The CDR3 has 12 residues. The germline V gene has CDR1 MGHDK and CDR2 SYGVNS. V shed 3 bases and J shed 10 bases, with 13 bases lying between them. The CDR3 sequence: CASSEHNREQYF. In DNA, the CDR3 is TGTGCCAGCAGTGAGCACAACAGGGAACAGTACTTC.

The chain uses TRBV4-2 and TRBJ2-7; 7 nucleotides line up with TRBD2. Germline CDR1 LGHNA, CDR2 YNFKEQ. With V trimmed by 0 bases and J by 2 bases, 7 bases remained unmatched. This CDR3 region has 16 residues. The CDR3 DNA is TGTGCCAGCAGCCAAGATAAGACTAGCCCAGCCTACGAGCAGTACTTC. Its translation is CASSQDKTSPAYEQYF.

This clone is a singleton in its sample. The V call is TRBV19, the J call TRBJ1-5, with D unclear. The ends were cut back, 8 bases at V and 1 base at J, with 15 bases in the middle. This CDR3 is 15 amino acids long. Germline CDR1 reads LNHDA; CDR2 reads SQIVND (reference sequence). As DNA, the CDR3 is TGTGCCAGTCGACGAGGGTCAACAAGCAATCAGCCCCAGCATTTT. Protein product: CASRRGSTSNQPQHF.

The gene calls are TRBV27 and TRBJ2-4, with TRBD2 matching 9 bases. Germline lookup yields CDR1 MNHEY and CDR2 SMNVEV (reference sequence). There are 18 residues in the CDR3. The V gene end was trimmed by 4 bases and the J gene end by 9 bases; junction bases not matched to a gene: 19. Here the CDR3 DNA reads TGTGCCAGCAGTTCCACCCTCGGGCGGGAGGGGAGCTTCCCCATTCAGTACTTC. It specifies CASSSTLGREGSFPIQYF.

This clone was observed a handful of times. The chain has TRBV10-2 and TRBJ1-5, with D perhaps TRBD1 (6 bases). There are 13 residues in the CDR3. The V end was cut by 8 bases, the J end by 7 bases, with 15 bases between. Germline V gene lookup returns CDR1 WSHSY and CDR2 SAAADI. CDR3 sequence reads: CASYGQGIQPQHF. The CDR3 nucleotides are TGCGCCAGCTATGGGCAGGGGATCCAGCCCCAGCATTTT.

This sequence joins TRBV5-1 and TRBJ1-3; D is uncertain. The germline CDR1 and CDR2 sequences are SGHRS and YFSETQ. V was pared by 2 bases and J by 0 bases, with 9 bases between. The CDR3 totals 15 residues. CDR3: CASSLEGPSGNTIYF. The CDR3 region has the DNA TGCGCCAGCAGCTTAGAGGGCCCCTCTGGAAACACCATATATTTT.

This chain connects TRBV7-6 to TRBJ1-6; D is uncertain. The CDR3 is 15 residues long. CDR1 and CDR2 (germline): SGHVS, FNYEAQ. V lost 1 base and J lost 1, with 5 bases in between. In DNA, the CDR3 is TGTGCCAGCAGCTTAGGGGCTTCCTATAATTCACCCCTCCACTTT. Residues: CASSLGASYNSPLHF. Together with reference TRBV7-6 and TRBJ1-6, the CDR3 gives the full variable domain: GAGVSQSPRYKVTKRGQDVALRCDPISGHVSLYWYRQALGQGPEFLTYFNYEAQQDKSGLPNDRFSAERPEGSISTLTIQRTEQRDSAMYRCASSLGASYNSPLHFGNGTRLTVT.

The V call is TRBV7-2, the J call TRBJ1-6; D is undetermined. Germline V gene lookup returns CDR1 SGHTA and CDR2 FQGNSA. Trimming stripped 7 bases from V and 6 bases from J, with 10 bases between. The CDR3 contains 13 residues. The CDR3 bases are TGTGCCAGCATCCCTACTCGTAATTCACCCCTCCACTTT. This codes for CASIPTRNSPLHF.

V is TRBV7-6 and J is TRBJ1-1; possible D gene TRBD1, 6 bases. The ends were cut back, 1 base at V and 11 bases at J, with 11 bases in the middle. CDR1 SGHVS and CDR2 FNYEAQ come from the germline V gene. The CDR3 totals 12 residues. The CDR3 nucleotides are TGTGCCAGCAGCTTAGTAGGGGGAGAGGCTTTCTTT. The encoded protein is CASSLVGGEAFF.

For this clone: The identical CDR3 is also encoded by other nucleotide sequences in the sample. This chain connects TRBV6-1 to TRBJ2-7; D is unresolved. V was cut by 0 bases and J by 1 base, with 7 bases left in between. Germline V gene sequence: CDR1 MNHNS, CDR2 SASEGT. This CDR3 has 14 residues. The CDR3 spells CASSEAVSSYEQYF. The CDR3 coding sequence is TGTGCCAGCAGTGAAGCGGTCAGTTCCTACGAGCAGTACTTC.

The chain joins TRBV7-9 to TRBJ2-7; 7 bases are shared with TRBD1. V was pared by 3 bases and J by 1 base, with 6 bases of the junction left unmatched. This CDR3 comprises 15 residues. Germline V lookup: CDR1 SEHNR, CDR2 FQNEAQ (reference sequence). The CDR3 is CASSFGTEVSYEQYF. DNA of the CDR3: TGTGCCAGCAGCTTTGGGACAGAGGTTTCCTACGAGCAGTACTTC. The complete variable domain, with remaining parts taken from reference TRBV7-9 and TRBJ2-7, reads DTGVSQNPRHKITKRGQNVTFRCDPISEHNRLYWYRQTLGQGPEFLTYFQNEAQLEKSRLLSDRFSAERPKGSFSTLEIQRTEQGDSAMYLCASSFGTEVSYEQYFGPGTRLTVT.

The chain is built from TRBV7-9 and TRBJ1-1; 7 positions agree with TRBD1. CDR3 length equals 14 residues. The germline CDR1 and CDR2 sequences are SEHNR and FQNEAQ (reference sequence). V lost 0 bases and J lost 11; bases outside the gene matches: 9. In DNA, the CDR3 is TGTGCCAGCAGCTTAGCAGGGGACCCCAGGGGGGCTTTCTTT. Its translation is CASSLAGDPRGAFF. Full variable domain (rest looked up from reference TRBV7-9 and TRBJ1-1): DTGVSQNPRHKITKRGQNVTFRCDPISEHNRLYWYRQTLGQGPEFLTYFQNEAQLEKSRLLSDRFSAERPKGSFSTLEIQRTEQGDSAMYLCASSLAGDPRGAFFGQGTRLTVV.

The rearrangement joins TRBV7-9 to TRBJ1-1; TRBD1 is a possible D gene (5 bases). V lost 7 bases, J lost 5 bases, and 17 bases lay in between. CDR3 size: 14 residues. Per germline, CDR1 SEHNR and CDR2 FQNEAQ (reference sequence). The CDR3 nucleotides read TGTGCCAGCAAACAGAACCAGGGTAGAACTGAAGCTTTCTTT. Protein product: CASKQNQGRTEAFF.